The sequence of this T cell receptor beta chain was determined in a study of long-term antiretroviral therapy in people with HIV (dated by TCRdb to 2021 to 2024). Background for the entire study: The earliest samples were collected roughly a decade before the 2015 WHO recommendation for immediate ART, at a time when ART was usually postponed until CD4 counts fell. The cohort contributed 150 to 200 cryopreserved PBMC samples from about 31 adults with confirmed HIV infection, collected serially over a mean of roughly 6 years (range 1-12). No cross-contamination during QIAcube processing was shown when test extractions of a monoclonal T-cell line were performed alongside over 25 polyclonal samples. A retrospective serial study tested whether changes in peripheral blood TRB repertoire composition and diversity were associated with ART initiation and durable HIV suppression. Among the approximately 32 participants with HIV, around 10 were female. Study-level results and caveats: The repertoire was dominated across all time points by expanded TRB clones identified before ART initiation, although this dominance was seen to fluctuate and to decrease in many PLHIV after ART. Because PBMC availability was limited, only the TCR beta chain was sequenced, with no alpha chain pairing. Because pre-ART samples had limited cell numbers, profiling was done on unsorted PBMC rather than on sorted CD4+ and CD8+ T cells. Samples dated from the mid-2000s to the late 2010s, and the ART regimens used may be less effective than current ones. Inferences about post-ART repertoire changes were limited because no data were available on ART adherence, viral resistance or therapy changes. Narrower CDR3 length ranges were observed in HIV repertoires than in controls, and an antigen-experienced repertoire with only a slight naive shift after ART was suggested by the network structure. ART initiation was associated with a significant increase in TRB diversity, but diversity stayed significantly below transplant donor controls even after long-term ART.

The immunoSEQ hsTCRB v3.0 assay was used at survey level resolution to sequence the TRB variable region. TRB sequencing targeted a depth of roughly 40,000-55,000 T-cell genomes per sample. Pooled TRB libraries were sequenced on an Illumina MiSeq with a v3 150-cycle kit. Regarding the original processing steps: Repertoire analysis ran in R within a reproducible Nextflow workflow covering QC, data transformation and analysis. LymphoSeq2, an R package for AIRR-Seq data exploration, was used to implement custom analyses. A few samples yielding fewer than 5000 total TRB sequences were excluded, leaving 188 analyzed HIV repertoires. Among the 180 to 200 retained HIV repertoires, about 57 were collected before ART initiation and 129 were collected after ART initiation. Each repertoire was downsampled to 5000 TRB nucleotide sequences, and summary statistics were averaged across 100 downsampling iterations. The analysis kept only TRB sequences whose CDR3 regions were at least seven amino acids long. Two measures captured diversity: a Shannon entropy-derived clonality score and the Gini coefficient. In the repertoire networks, any two of the top 5000 CDR3 amino acid sequences were linked whenever the two sequences differed by an edit distance of one. For TRB CDR3 amino acid sequences, antigen specificity groups and MHC restriction were predicted with GLIPH2. Known CMV, EBV, HIV or tissue antigen associations were flagged by matching CDR3 amino acid sequences against VDJdb and McPAS-TCR. Pre-ART, post-ART and control groups were compared with Wilcoxon signed-rank tests and Holm-Bonferroni correction. TCRdb holds this immuneACCESS table with in-frame rearrangements only. Some clones are missing; in checked studies, unresolved V genes explain under half, and the rest has no known cause. The DNA was the basis for D and trimming; V, J and clone size are from that table. This sample has about 30,000 clones in its table, and around 95% of those were observed once. Of the sample, 2.5% to 3.5% is held by the ten largest clones.

Spanning cysteine to phenylalanine, the CDR3 consists of 15 amino acids. CDR3 DNA only is kept here, 45 bases in frame from base 1. Via the germline V gene, CDR1 is SGHTA and CDR2 FQGNSA. Relative to germline, V is missing 7 bases and J is missing 3 bases, with 8 bases of the junction outside any gene match. About this clone: The target of this receptor is not known. No quality values exist for individual bases; no much larger clone is one base distant.

Participants were included only if at least one PBMC sample before ART initiation and at least two post-ART samples were available. Treatment was received in the United States of America by all participants with HIV. Before DNA extraction, cryopreserved samples containing about 0.95-10 million PBMC were thawed and washed. At the time of the earliest PBMC sample, participants with HIV were aged between about 20 and 60 years. PBMC samples were contributed by each participant from 1-4 timepoints before ART initiation and 2-8 timepoints after ART initiation, with a median of 7 samples. Serial HIV viral load, CD4+ T-cell count, ART history and demographic data were obtained for every participant. Using a Qiagen kit on a QIAcube, genomic DNA was extracted from unsorted PBMC, with samples processed in batches of 12.

The sequence was obtained from a man aged 50 to 60 with HIV. Source: unsorted PBMCs, taken 5.3 years after starting antiretroviral therapy. The receptor chain draws on TRBV7-2 and TRBJ2-3, with TRBD2 identical over 9 junction bases. CDR3 loop: CASTRASGETDTQYF. The DNA sequence is TGTGCCAGCACCCGCGCTAGCGGGGAGACAGATACGCAGTATTTT.